The T cell receptor beta chain described here comes from a study of beta chain features in type 1 diabetes. Findings of the study overall: For type 1 diabetes patients, VDJ junctions showed fewer insertions and more deletions. Shorter TCRB CDR3s, moderately but significantly so, were found in Type 1 diabetes patients in all four CD4+ subsets.

Since all of the isolated RNA was reverse transcribed, expressed TCRB transcripts were what got sequenced. The table came from immunoSEQ multiplex PCR; TCRdb's copy has only in-frame clones and leaves some out. The sample carries some 160,000 clones, 6.5% to 8.5% recorded once. The CDR3 length is 15 residues. Trimming removed 6 bases from V and 0 bases from J; junction bases left unmatched: 8. Regarding this clone: Its antigen is unidentified.

The clonotype originates from a woman aged 18-29 years with type 1 diabetes. This sequence joins TRBV23-1 and TRBJ2-7; 7 bases agree with TRBD2. TRBV23-1 has ORF status, its function being uncertain. The sample comprised central memory CD4+ T cells from blood. DNA of the CDR3: TGCGCCAGCAGCCAAGAGGGCGGGGGCTCCTACGAGCAGTACTTC. Its protein product is CASSQEGGGSYEQYF.